The 18 T cell receptor beta chains reported below all come from one sample, sequenced in a study of blood T cell repertoires in COVID-19. Repertoires were generated with immunoSEQ multiplex PCR, while TCRdb's copy carries only in-frame clones and drops some. The sample contains over 250,000 clones, 91% of which appear only once. Sequenced sample: peripheral blood. These receptors were taken from a woman aged 25 to 39 with COVID-19, enrolled during active disease.

CDR3: CASSFWWAGGPAEQYF. The CDR3 nucleotides read TGTGCCAGCAGCTTTTGGTGGGCGGGAGGGCCGGCCGAGCAGTACTTC. V is TRBV5-6 and J is TRBJ2-7, with TRBD2 identical over 9 bases. The V gene's germline CDR1 is SGHDT and CDR2 YYEEEE. Trimming took 2 bases from V and 6 from J; bases not matched to a gene: 12. The CDR3 is 16 residues long.

The rearrangement uses TRBV6-2 or TRBV6-3 and TRBJ2-6; a weak D match, TRBD1 (6 bases). V lost 3 bases to trimming and J lost 0 bases, with 9 bases between them. CDR3 length: 16 residues. The germline V gene encodes CDR1 MNHEY and CDR2 SVGEGT. The CDR3 here is CASSYQGISGANVLTF. The CDR3 coding sequence is TGTGCCAGCAGTTATCAGGGGATCTCTGGGGCCAACGTCCTGACTTTC.

This rearrangement joins TRBV12-3 or TRBV12-4 to TRBJ2-7, with D perhaps TRBD1 (6 bases). This CDR3 has 13 amino acids. Trimming removed 0 bases at V and 6 bases at J, with 9 bases between. CDR3 in amino acids: CASSLAQGREQYF. In DNA, the CDR3 is TGTGCCAGCAGTTTAGCGCAGGGGCGCGAGCAGTACTTC.

The chain recombines TRBV5-4 with TRBJ2-1; 9 positions match TRBD2. The CDR3 length is 17 residues. Germline V CDR1 and CDR2: SGHNT, YYREEE (reference sequence). V shed 5 bases, J shed 0 bases, and the junction held 9 bases outside the gene matches. The DNA of the CDR3 is TGTGCCAGCAGTCCTAGGACTAGCGCAAGCTCCTACAATGAGCAGTTCTTC. This codes for CASSPRTSASSYNEQFF.

The V gene is TRBV3-1 (or the pseudogene TRBV3-2), the J gene TRBJ1-2, with 7 bases matching TRBD1. The V segment lost 5 bases and the J segment 0 bases; nucleotides outside the gene matches: 6. Germline-derived CDR1 and CDR2 are LGHDT and YNNKEL (reference sequence). The CDR3 is made up of 15 amino acids. CDR3 sequence (DNA): TGTGCCAGCAGCTCGCGCCAGGGGGCTAACTATGGCTACACCTTC. This codes for CASSSRQGANYGYTF.

This CDR3 reads CASSPGQPNQPQHF. The CDR3, as DNA: TGTGCCAGCAGTCCCGGACAGCCCAATCAGCCCCAGCATTTT. The V gene is TRBV27, the J gene TRBJ1-5; D might be TRBD1 (6 bases). CDR3 size: 14 residues. CDR1 is MNHEY and CDR2 is SMNVEV in the germline V gene (reference sequence). V lost 5 bases, J lost 3 bases, and 11 bases lay in between.

The chain couples TRBV3-1 (or the pseudogene TRBV3-2) to TRBJ1-4; the match to TRBD1 covers 10 bases. CDR1 LGHDT and CDR2 YNNKEL come from the germline V gene (reference sequence). The CDR3 sequence is 16 residues long. Losses at the gene ends were 4 bases for V and 5 bases for J; bases not matched to a gene: 7. CDR3 amino acids: CASSRRQGAKNEKLFF. CDR3 bases: TGTGCCAGCAGCCGAAGACAGGGGGCTAAAAATGAAAAACTGTTTTTT.

This clone occurred a few times. The J gene is TRBJ2-1, the V gene TRBV5-1, with 11 bases lining up with TRBD2. Per germline, CDR1 SGHRS and CDR2 YFSETQ. This CDR3 is built from 16 residues. Losses at the gene ends were 2 bases for V and 5 bases for J; bases not matched to a gene: 6. CDR3 bases: TGCGCCAGCAGCTTTGATCTAGCGGGAGGAAACAATGAGCAGTTCTTC. This sequence encodes CASSFDLAGGNNEQFF.

The rearrangement links TRBV5-6 to TRBJ2-7, with D perhaps matching TRBD2 (6 bases). This CDR3 comprises 13 residues. Per the germline V gene, CDR1 is SGHDT and CDR2 is YYEEEE. Deletions cut 0 bases from V and 7 bases from J, with 11 bases between. CDR3 residues: CASSLGGGWEQYF. The CDR3 bases are TGTGCCAGCAGCTTGGGGGGAGGTTGGGAGCAGTACTTC.

This rearrangement joins TRBV29-1 to TRBJ1-1; D might be TRBD1 (6 bases). V was trimmed by 5 bases and J by 4 bases, leaving 17 bases between them. There are 14 residues in the CDR3. Germline V lookup: CDR1 SQVTM, CDR2 ANQGSEA. The CDR3 reads CSVLLGQEGTEAFF. In DNA form, the CDR3 reads TGCAGCGTTCTTCTGGGACAAGAGGGCACTGAAGCTTTCTTT.

The chain joins TRBV11-2 to TRBJ2-3; D is undetermined. Trimming took off 1 base at V and 6 bases at J, with 5 bases between the two ends. The CDR3 runs 12 residues. CDR1 is SGHAT and CDR2 is FQNNGV in the germline V gene. The CDR3 loop reads CASSLARDTQYF. CDR3 sequence (DNA): TGTGCCAGCAGCTTAGCTCGGGATACGCAGTATTTT.

The rearrangement joins TRBV29-1 to TRBJ1-3; 10 nucleotides align to TRBD1. This CDR3 comprises 13 residues. Germline CDR1 and CDR2: SQVTM and ANQGSEA. The ends lost 6 bases at V and 4 bases at J; junction bases unmatched: 3. The CDR3 region has the DNA TGCAGCGTCGGACAGGGGGACGGAAACACCATATATTTT. Its protein product is CSVGQGDGNTIYF. Variable domain in full (rest from reference TRBV29-1 and TRBJ1-3): SAVISQKPSRDICQRGTSLTIQCQVDSQVTMMFWYRQQPGQSLTLIATANQGSEATYESGFVIDKFPISRPNLTFSTLTVSNMSPEDSSIYLCSVGQGDGNTIYFGEGSWLTVV.

CDR3 nucleotide sequence: TGTGCCAGCAGTCCTGGGACAGATCATCAGCCCCAGCATTTT. Encoded protein: CASSPGTDHQPQHF. V usage is TRBV27 and J usage is TRBJ1-5, with 7 bases lining up with TRBD1. The CDR3 has 14 residues. The germline gives CDR1 MNHEY, CDR2 SMNVEV (reference sequence). J gave up 5 bases and V 5 bases, and 6 bases lay outside the gene matches.

The chain uses TRBV19 and TRBJ1-1, with 7 bases fitting TRBD1. The CDR3 contains 13 residues. The ends lost 4 bases at V and 3 bases at J; junction bases unmatched: 2. Per germline, CDR1 LNHDA and CDR2 SQIVND (reference sequence). The CDR3 protein is CASSKGQDTEAFF. As DNA, the CDR3 is TGTGCCAGTAGTAAAGGACAGGACACTGAAGCTTTCTTT.

CDR3 amino acids: CASSVDPSGSYNEQFF. DNA for the CDR3: TGTGCCAGCAGCGTAGACCCTAGCGGGAGCTACAATGAGCAGTTCTTC. The gene calls are TRBV9 and TRBJ2-1, with TRBD2 identical over 10 bases. The CDR3 has 16 amino acids. V shed 0 bases and J 3 bases; nucleotides not matched to a gene: 3. Germline CDR1 SGDLS, CDR2 YYNGEE.

The CDR3 protein is CASIPAGTSYEQYF. The CDR3 DNA reads TGTGCCAGCATACCGGCAGGGACTAGCTACGAGCAGTACTTC. V usage is TRBV6-5 and J usage is TRBJ2-7; 8 positions match TRBD2. Germline lookup yields CDR1 MNHEY and CDR2 SVGAGI. The CDR3 spans 14 residues. V lost 7 bases, J lost 3 bases, and 8 bases stayed unmatched.

V is TRBV5-6 and J is TRBJ2-7, with unresolved D. V was shortened by 0 bases and J by 2 bases, with 9 bases between the two germline ends. Germline CDR1 is SGHDT and CDR2 is YYEEEE. This CDR3 has 14 residues. The CDR3 DNA reads TGTGCCAGCAGCTTGGGATCCTTAGCCTACGAGCAGTACTTC. Its translation is CASSLGSLAYEQYF.

This clone was observed a handful of times. The chain uses TRBV9 and TRBJ2-5, with 16 bases that match TRBD2. The CDR3 is 19 residues long. Germline loops: CDR1 SGDLS, CDR2 YYNGEE. The trim removed 0 bases at V and 3 bases at J, leaving 8 bases unmatched. DNA of the CDR3: TGTGCCAGCAGCGTAGCACCGGGGGGGACTAGCGGGAGGGAAGAGACCCAGTACTTC. The encoded protein is CASSVAPGGTSGREETQYF.